Listed below are T cell receptor beta chains from one sample, sequenced in a study of tumor-infiltrating lymphocytes in oesophageal squamous cell carcinoma. Each CDR3 protein is one row after TCRdb ran MiXCR on the reads. The sample holds roughly 12,000 distinct CDR3 sequences, 50% to 65% seen once. The sample was blood. The source is a female donor with esophageal squamous cell carcinoma. CDR3s include the opening cysteine and the closing phenylalanine or tryptophan. A D gene is named only where the DNA matches it firmly. The size of a clone is reported for some rows only, either as once, few or many, or as a class for expanded clones.

>TRBD1|TRBV5-6|NA|TRBJ1-6
CASSPDRVNSPLHF
TGTGCCAGCAGCCCGGACAGGGTTAATTCACCCCTCCACTTT
>NA|TRBV5-1|NA|TRBJ1-2
CASSWGVSSRNYGYTF
TGCGCCAGCAGCTGGGGGGTGAGTAGTCGGAACTATGGCTACACCTTC
>NA|TRBV6-1|NA|TRBJ1-1
CASRLTTAGTEAFF
TGTGCCAGCAGACTTACGACCGCCGGCACTGAAGCTTTCTTT
>TRBD1|TRBV12-3/TRBV12-4|many|TRBJ1-3
CASRTGASGNTIYF
TGTGCCAGCAGGACAGGGGCCTCTGGAAACACCATATATTTT
>TRBD1|TRBV12-3/TRBV12-4|few|TRBJ2-5
CASRLTGEETQYF
TGTGCCAGCAGGTTGACAGGGGAAGAGACCCAGTACTTC
>TRBD2|TRBV7-2|few|TRBJ2-5
CASSLWTSGGETQYF
TGTGCCAGCAGCTTATGGACTAGCGGTGGCGAGACCCAGTACTTC
>NA|TRBV7-3|NA|TRBJ2-7
CASSLIRDGEQYF
TGTGCCAGCAGCTTAATCCGGGATGGTGAGCAGTACTTC
>NA|TRBV5-1|many|TRBJ2-3
CASSLVDHTDTQYF
TGCGCCAGCAGCTTGGTCGACCACACAGATACGCAGTATTTT
>TRBD1|TRBV5-1|NA|TRBJ2-7
CASSGPGQGSEQYF
TGCGCCAGCAGCGGACCAGGACAGGGGTCGGAGCAGTACTTC
>NA|TRBV7-8|NA|TRBJ2-5
CASRAGGQWDGEQYF
TGTGCCAGCAGAGCCGGGGGACAGTGGGACGGGGAGCAGTACTTC
>NA|TRBV7-9|few|TRBJ2-3
CASSLVQGIDTQYF
TGTGCCAGCAGCTTAGTACAGGGAATAGATACGCAGTATTTT
>NA|TRBV2|NA|TRBJ2-1
CASRPPSYNEQFF
TGTGCCAGCAGGCCCCCTTCTTACAATGAGCAGTTCTTC
>NA|TRBV7-3|few|TRBJ2-5
CASSLGPLQETQYF
TGTGCCAGCAGCCTCGGACCTTTACAAGAGACCCAGTACTTC
>NA|TRBV15|NA|TRBJ1-3
CATSRAVNTGNTIYF
TGTGCCACCAGCAGGGCGGTCAATACAGGAAACACCATATATTTT
>NA|TRBV6-6|many|TRBJ2-1
CASSYRVDNEQFF
TGTGCCAGCAGTTACAGGGTCGACAATGAGCAGTTCTTC
>TRBD2|TRBV5-1|NA|TRBJ2-1
CASSSGLAGDEQFF
TGCGCCAGCAGCTCGGGACTAGCGGGAGATGAGCAGTTCTTC
>TRBD1|TRBV10-3|NA|TRBJ2-1
CATGKQGAYNEQFF
TGTGCCACCGGGAAACAGGGGGCCTACAATGAGCAGTTCTTC